This TCR beta chain is drawn from a study of cytomegalovirus exposure and HLA in healthy donors. Germline V lookup: CDR1 SNHLY, CDR2 FYNNEI. Deletions cut 4 bases from V and 5 bases from J, with 15 bases between. This CDR3 contains 14 residues. 13 Jbeta primers and 60 Vbeta primers were used for the PCR. Generated by immunoSEQ multiplex PCR, the TCRdb table keeps only in-frame clones and is missing some. The data contain 120,000 to 150,000 clones, 80% of them singletons. The source of this sequence is a woman in her twenties or thirties in good health and CMV-seronegative. Sequenced: PBMCs. This chain uses TRBV2 with TRBJ2-7, with a possible D match to TRBD2 (6 bases). This CDR3 is CASSVTTSFNEQYF. In nucleotides, the CDR3 is TGTGCCAGCAGTGTAACGACTAGTTTCAACGAGCAGTACTTC. Using reference TRBV2 and TRBJ2-7 for the parts outside the CDR3, the full variable domain is EPEVTQTPSHQVTQMGQEVILRCVPISNHLYFYWYRQILGQKVEFLVSFYNNEISEKSEIFDDQFSVERPDGSNFTLKIRSTKLEDSAMYFCASSVTTSFNEQYFGPGTRLTVT.